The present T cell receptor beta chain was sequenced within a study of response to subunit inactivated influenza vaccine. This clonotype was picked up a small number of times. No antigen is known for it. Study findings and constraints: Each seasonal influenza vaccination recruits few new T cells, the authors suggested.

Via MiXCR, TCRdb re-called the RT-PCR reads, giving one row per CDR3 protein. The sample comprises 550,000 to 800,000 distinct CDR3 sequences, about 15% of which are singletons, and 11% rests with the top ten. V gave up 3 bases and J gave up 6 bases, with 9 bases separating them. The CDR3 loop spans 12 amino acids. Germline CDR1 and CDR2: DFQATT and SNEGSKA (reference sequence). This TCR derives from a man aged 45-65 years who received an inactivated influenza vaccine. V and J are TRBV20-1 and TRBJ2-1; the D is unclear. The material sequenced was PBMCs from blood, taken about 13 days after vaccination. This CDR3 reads CSASRVINEQFF. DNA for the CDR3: TGCAGTGCTAGTCGGGTTATCAATGAGCAGTTCTTC.